Listed below are T cell receptor beta chains from one sample, sequenced in a study of vaccination and CD4 T cells after COVID-19. Antigen specificity for these receptors is unknown. TCRdb redid the calling of the PCR reads with MiXCR, one entry per CDR3 protein. The data hold 8,500 to 11,000 distinct CDR3 sequences, with 50% to 70% observed a single time. The sequenced sample was CD4+ T cells from blood, cultured in vitro. Receptor source: a human donor who had recovered from COVID-19. CDR3s include the opening cysteine and the closing phenylalanine or tryptophan. The D gene is left open where the match is weak. Expanded clones get a size class; other rows say once, few or many, or leave the size out.

abundance	v_gene	j_gene	d_gene	CDR3aa	CDR3nt
.	TRBV7-9	TRBJ1-4	.	CASSEGQRGNEKLFF	TGTGCCAGCAGCGAAGGACAGAGGGGAAATGAAAAACTGTTTTTT
.	TRBV20-1	TRBJ2-2	.	CSARLTTQNTGELFF	TGCAGTGCTCGATTGACGACTCAGAACACCGGGGAGCTGTTTTTT
.	TRBV7-2	TRBJ2-1	TRBD2	CASSLAAGDYNEQFF	TGTGCCAGCAGCTTAGCGGCGGGGGACTACAATGAGCAGTTCTTC
once	TRBV12-3/TRBV12-4	TRBJ1-1	.	CASSFRPGNTEAFF	TGTGCCAGCAGTTTCCGCCCGGGGAACACTGAAGCTTTCTTT
few	TRBV7-2	TRBJ2-2	.	CASSPTRTGELFF	TGTGCCAGCAGCCCAACAAGGACCGGGGAGCTGTTTTTT
.	TRBV7-2	TRBJ1-5	.	CASSTQGGQPQHF	TGTGCCAGCAGTACACAGGGAGGGCAGCCCCAGCATTTT
.	TRBV25-1	TRBJ1-6	TRBD1	CASSDAGGSPLHF	TGTGCCAGCAGTGATGCAGGGGGTTCACCCCTCCACTTT
few	TRBV12-5	TRBJ2-5	.	CASGLGGGHQETQYF	TGTGCTAGTGGTCTGGGGGGCGGCCACCAAGAGACCCAGTACTTC
.	TRBV2	TRBJ1-1	TRBD1	CASRTGGAGNTEAFF	TGTGCCAGCAGGACAGGGGGTGCCGGGAACACTGAAGCTTTCTTT
medium-sized	TRBV11-3	TRBJ1-1	.	CASSRLKFGTEAFF	TGTGCCAGCAGCCGATTAAAGTTTGGGACTGAAGCTTTCTTT
.	TRBV28	TRBJ2-3	.	CAIHGGTDTQYF	TGTGCCATCCACGGGGGCACAGATACGCAGTATTTT
.	TRBV6-2/TRBV6-3	TRBJ2-7	TRBD1	CASSYSIQDRGKYEQYF	TGTGCCAGCAGTTACTCGATCCAGGACAGGGGAAAATACGAGCAGTACTTC
few	TRBV24-1	TRBJ1-1	.	CATSQGHAEAFF	TGTGCCACCAGCCAAGGCCACGCTGAAGCTTTCTTT
few	TRBV7-3	TRBJ2-1	TRBD2	CASSLRGLAGGRPYNEQFF	TGTGCCAGCAGCTTGAGGGGACTAGCGGGGGGGCGGCCCTACAATGAGCAGTTCTTC
.	TRBV30	TRBJ1-1	.	CAWSPGAANTEAFF	TGTGCCTGGAGCCCTGGGGCAGCGAACACTGAAGCTTTCTTT
.	TRBV27	TRBJ2-1	TRBD1	CASSWLTGTGTYNEQFF	TGTGCCAGCAGTTGGCTTACCGGGACAGGGACCTACAATGAGCAGTTCTTC